The following is a T cell receptor beta chain sequence with its context. The source of the sample is a study of blood T cell repertoires in COVID-19. TCRdb keeps only in-frame clones here, not all; method: immunoSEQ multiplex PCR. The profile covers approximately 65,000 clones, with 86% appearing a single time and more than 3.5% taken by the ten largest. The ends lost 1 base at V and 0 bases at J; junction bases unmatched: 6. The CDR3 covers 17 residues. The germline V gene has CDR1 SGHDT and CDR2 YYEEEE. The chain carries TRBV5-6 and TRBJ1-5; 8 nucleotides align to TRBD1. The source of this sequence is a man between 50 and 59 years old with acute or convalescent COVID-19. Material for sequencing was peripheral blood. The CDR3 region has the DNA TGTGCCAGCAGCTTGTGGGACAGGATATATAGCAATCAGCCCCAGCATTTT. This sequence encodes CASSLWDRIYSNQPQHF.